The present entry profiles one T cell receptor (beta chain) with its context. This clonotype was picked up many times. Its target antigen remains unknown. No base qualities exist here, and no much larger clone lies one base off it. TCR beta CDR3 regions were amplified from RNA transcripts. For the first round of RT-PCR on the TCR CDR3, the HTBI primer set was used together with the Qiagen OneStep RT-PCR kit. Libraries were constructed in a second round of multiplex PCR, after which size selection and purification were carried out. Sequencing of the libraries was done on an Illumina HiSeq2000 using paired-end 100 bp reads. Concerning the study's data processing: SOAPnuke was used to process the raw data, throwing out any read that contained adapters or uncalled bases, had a mean Phred below 15, or lacked an exact constant-primer or identifier match. COPE v1.2.5 was used to merge high-quality paired reads, and clonotypes were defined as unique nucleotide sequences. MiTCR v1.1 was used to align clonotypes to the IMGT TRBV, TRBD and TRBJ reference segments. Analysis was restricted to V-J combinations with a frequency above 0.0001, which covered 99% to 99.2% of repertoires. The TCS score was defined as the ratio of F50 (clonal expansion) to E x V (chaos), calculated using BLOSUM62-based TCRdist between CDR3 peptides within each V-J. Welch's t-statistics and random forest reduced around 520 V-J features to 13, which were used in a naive Bayes classifier (R e1071). Through fastp at Q25 and MiXCR, TCRdb rebuilt clones from the public reads, retaining in-frame beta chains. Merged by CDR3 protein, the rows form single entries marked with the most common genes and DNA. TCRdb's processing, not the authors', yielded these V and J calls. The sample table shows under 400,000 distinct CDR3 sequences, and approximately 14% are seen once. Roughly a fifth of the sample rests with the top ten.

Including cysteine and phenylalanine, the CDR3 has 12 amino acids. Only CDR3 DNA is held: 36 bases, read in frame from base 1. The germline V gene (reference sequence) sets CDR1 to MNHEY and CDR2 to SMNVEV. V loses 10 bases, J loses 2 bases, and the germline ends lie 9 bases apart. The data are from a study of T cells in Graves' hyperthyroidism and ophthalmopathy (dated by TCRdb to about 2019). Turning to the overall study: Peripheral blood samples were taken at initial diagnosis, before any treatment was given. TCR V-J signatures able to tell the groups apart were searched for in a discovery cohort of some 100 patients, of whom 40 to 45 had Graves' ophthalmopathy and some 60 had stable Graves' hyperthyroidism. Whether ophthalmopathy could be predicted prospectively was tested in an independent validation cohort made up of about 18 hyperthyroidism patients plus 17 patients who later progressed to ophthalmopathy. The approximately 100 discovery patients were divided at random into training and test sets in a 7:3 ratio. In addition, the study compared T-cell repertoires in thyroid tissue and in blood from a handful of Graves' hyperthyroidism patients. After sampling, hyperthyroidism patients received methimazole starting at 30 mg daily, and ophthalmopathy patients received high-dose intravenous methylprednisolone. The paper describes TCR Vbeta CDR3 sequencing of 130 to 150 peripheral blood samples, made up of some 42 ophthalmopathy patients, 70 to 75 hyperthyroidism patients and 17 progressor patients. Overall study results and their limits: Most expanded thyroid clonotypes (frequency above 0.001) were also detected in blood, a finding suggesting that blood repertoires may reflect thyroid immune responses. Sample size was not statistically predetermined, and investigators were not blinded to group allocation. In cross-validation, a model built on a 13 V-J signature told ophthalmopathy apart from stable hyperthyroidism with approximately 90% sensitivity and around 84% specificity, and in testing the same model reached 80%/75%. In validation, the model predicted progression to ophthalmopathy with 55% to 71% sensitivity and roughly 72% specificity, a median of around six months before onset.

Ophthalmopathy patients had moderately to severely active disease, with a Clinical Activity Score of 3 or more, a NOSPECS grade of 4 or more, and a disease duration of less than 3 months. Patients with uncontrolled infections, other autoimmune diseases, pregnancy or lactation were excluded. Diagnoses were based on clinical symptoms, serum thyroxine and TRAb, thyroid ultrasound and orbital computed tomography. PBMCs were isolated from about 9.2 ml of fresh peripheral blood by Ficoll-Paque density gradient centrifugation. Trizol reagent was used to extract total RNA, and RNA quality was then checked on an Agilent 2100 Bioanalyzer.

Sequences were obtained from blood. The source is a woman aged 60-75 years with Graves' ophthalmopathy. This receptor chain uses TRBV27 and TRBJ2-1, with TRBD2 perhaps the D gene, on 5 matching bases. The DNA sequence reads TGTGCCACTGGGAGTCCCTACAATGAGCAGTTCTTC. It specifies CATGSPYNEQFF.